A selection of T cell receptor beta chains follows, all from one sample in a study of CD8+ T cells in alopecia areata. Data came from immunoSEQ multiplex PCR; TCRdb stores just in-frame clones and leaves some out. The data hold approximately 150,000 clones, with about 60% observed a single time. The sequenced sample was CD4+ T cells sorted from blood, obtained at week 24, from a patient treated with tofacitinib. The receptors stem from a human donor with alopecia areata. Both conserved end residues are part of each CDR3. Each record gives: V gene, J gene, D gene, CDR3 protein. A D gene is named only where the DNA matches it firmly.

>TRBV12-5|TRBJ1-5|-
CASGKQGAGQPQHF
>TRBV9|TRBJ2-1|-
CASGKEGPREQFF
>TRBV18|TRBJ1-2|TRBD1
CASSPGQGHGYTF
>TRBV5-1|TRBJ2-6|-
CASSLARLSGANVLTF
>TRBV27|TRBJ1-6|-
CASSFPGFNSPLHF
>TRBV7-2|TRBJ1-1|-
CASSLGFGYGGQKNTEAFF
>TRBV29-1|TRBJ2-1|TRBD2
CSVGASGYNEQFF
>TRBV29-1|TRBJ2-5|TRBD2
CSVGLAGGPAQYF
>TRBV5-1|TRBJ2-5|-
CASSLSGVQETQYF
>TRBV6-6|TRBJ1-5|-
CASVLLGPAQPQHF
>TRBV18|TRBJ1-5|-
CASSQGGGNQPQHF
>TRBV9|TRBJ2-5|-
CASSASQGWETQYF
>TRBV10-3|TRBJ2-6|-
CAIGYGSGANVLTF
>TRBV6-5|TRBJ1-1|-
CASSYSVNTEAFF
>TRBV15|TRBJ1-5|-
CATSRDGINQPQHF
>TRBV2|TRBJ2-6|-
CASSVGVLSGANVLTF
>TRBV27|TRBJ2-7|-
CASSLSIDVGPNEQYF
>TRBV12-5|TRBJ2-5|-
CASGLVLGYLETQYF
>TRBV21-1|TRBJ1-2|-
CAARCQHGYTF
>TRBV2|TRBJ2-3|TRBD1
CASSLNLDRARTDTQYF
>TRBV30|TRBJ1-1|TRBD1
CAWSAFRGTGRMIAGEAFF
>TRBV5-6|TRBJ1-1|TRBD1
CASSTPSGQGMNTEAFF
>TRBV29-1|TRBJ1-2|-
CSVAIRAGPTYGYTF
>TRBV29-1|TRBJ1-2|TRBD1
CSVAGGQELYGYTF
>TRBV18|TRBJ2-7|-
CASSPVQSYEQYF
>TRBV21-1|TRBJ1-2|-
CAIAWGRGLYGYTF
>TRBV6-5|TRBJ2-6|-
CASSGGDSGANVLTF
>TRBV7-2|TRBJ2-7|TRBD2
CASTLSGAGGREQYF
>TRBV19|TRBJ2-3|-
CASSIWVTGDTDTQYF
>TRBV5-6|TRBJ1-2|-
CASSLAGRGASYGYTF
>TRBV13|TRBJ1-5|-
CASSQAGGGNQPQHF
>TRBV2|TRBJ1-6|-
CASKPGRNSPLHF
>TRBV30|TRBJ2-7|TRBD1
CAWSPGQAYEQYF
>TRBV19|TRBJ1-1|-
CASSRGPTGTEAFF
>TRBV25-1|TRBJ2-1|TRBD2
CASVRGVLYNEQFF
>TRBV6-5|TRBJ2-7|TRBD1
CASRTGGTYEQYF
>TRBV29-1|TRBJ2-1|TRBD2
CSVGLAGDHSYNEQFF
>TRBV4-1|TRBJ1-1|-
CASSQDDRITFF
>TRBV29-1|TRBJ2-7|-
CSVEIPGREQYF
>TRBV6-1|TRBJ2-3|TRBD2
CASSAAGTSGGPNAQYF